The clone carrying this T cell receptor beta chain was found many times. Its antigen remains unknown. Deletions cut 0 bases from V and 3 bases from J, with 9 bases between. This CDR3 spans 14 amino acids. In germline, CDR1 is SGHRS, CDR2 YFSETQ. Treg sorting used a CD4+CD25+CD127-/low gate. Study-wide points: Tumor-infiltrating Treg TCR alpha and beta sequences overlapped most with tumor naive CD4+ T cells, then blood naive. Tumor memory CD4+ T cell TCR gene usage clustered with blood and lymph node memory CD4+ cells and lymph node naive CD4+ cells. The larger cohort examined one V-J beta rearrangement, not whole repertoires.

After constant-region reverse-primer amplification, full-length variable regions underwent semi-nested PCR with Nested Universal Primer A. TCRdb reprocessed the 5' RACE reads via MiXCR and lists one record per CDR3 protein. The sample consists of 50,000 to 60,000 distinct CDR3 sequences, more than 20% of them appearing once. The specimen was tumor-infiltrating Tregs sorted from the breast tumor. The sequence derives from a female donor with breast cancer. V is TRBV5-1 and J is TRBJ1-2, with D maybe TRBD1 (5 bases). CDR3 sequence (DNA): TGCGCCAGCAGCTTGGCCGACAGCTACTATGGCTACACCTTC. Translation gives CASSLADSYYGYTF.